This is a list of T cell receptor beta chains from one sample in a study of T cell responses to AZD1222 COVID-19 vaccine. Sequenced by immunoSEQ multiplex PCR; TCRdb stores in-frame clones only, minus some. The repertoire includes some 130,000 clones, approximately 80% of them detected once, and 4.1% sits in the top ten. The specimen comprised peripheral blood, sampled on day 0 of AZD1222 vaccination. The receptors originated from an adult in good health. Both conserved end residues are part of each CDR3. Fields, in order: clone size, D gene, J gene, V gene, CDR3 protein, CDR3 DNA. A D gene is named only where the DNA matches it firmly. Rows give clone size only sometimes, using once, few, many, or a class for an expanded clone.

clone_size: NA
d_call: NA
j_call: TRBJ1-5
v_call: TRBV28
cdr3_aa: CASSLGGGSRHQPQHF
cdr3_nt: TGTGCCAGCAGTTTGGGTGGTGGCAGTCGGCATCAGCCCCAGCATTTT

clone_size: NA
d_call: NA
j_call: TRBJ1-5
v_call: TRBV7-2
cdr3_aa: CASSLTSSRSQPQHF
cdr3_nt: TGTGCCAGCAGCCTAACCTCTTCGAGGAGTCAGCCCCAGCATTTT

clone_size: NA
d_call: NA
j_call: TRBJ1-1
v_call: TRBV28
cdr3_aa: CASIEGGVLGPEAFF
cdr3_nt: TGTGCCAGCATCGAGGGTGGGGTTCTCGGACCTGAAGCTTTCTTT

clone_size: few
d_call: NA
j_call: TRBJ1-2
v_call: TRBV6-5
cdr3_aa: CASSPGQGRYTF
cdr3_nt: TGTGCCAGCAGCCCAGGGCAGGGGCGCTACACCTTC

clone_size: NA
d_call: NA
j_call: TRBJ2-1
v_call: TRBV11-2
cdr3_aa: CASSLIATEQFF
cdr3_nt: TGTGCCAGCAGCTTAATCGCTACGGAGCAGTTCTTC

clone_size: NA
d_call: NA
j_call: TRBJ2-6
v_call: TRBV6-4
cdr3_aa: CASSDSGGGGANVLTF
cdr3_nt: TGTGCCAGCAGTGACTCAGGGGGTGGTGGGGCCAACGTCCTGACTTTC

clone_size: NA
d_call: NA
j_call: TRBJ1-4
v_call: TRBV9
cdr3_aa: CASSVGVSGYEKLFF
cdr3_nt: TGTGCCAGCAGCGTAGGGGTTTCGGGTTATGAAAAACTGTTTTTT

clone_size: NA
d_call: NA
j_call: TRBJ2-2
v_call: TRBV7-9
cdr3_aa: CASSPSVYTGELFF
cdr3_nt: TGTGCCAGCAGCCCTTCGGTCTACACCGGGGAGCTGTTTTTT

clone_size: NA
d_call: NA
j_call: TRBJ1-6
v_call: TRBV19
cdr3_aa: CASSMSSGTNSPLHF
cdr3_nt: TGTGCCAGTAGTATGAGTTCAGGGACGAATTCACCCCTCCACTTT

clone_size: NA
d_call: TRBD2
j_call: TRBJ2-5
v_call: TRBV7-7
cdr3_aa: CASSPGVAGVQETQYF
cdr3_nt: TGTGCTAGCAGCCCCGGGGTAGCGGGGGTCCAAGAGACCCAGTACTTC

clone_size: NA
d_call: NA
j_call: TRBJ1-5
v_call: TRBV7-2
cdr3_aa: CASGEGVSNQPQHF
cdr3_nt: TGTGCCAGCGGAGAGGGGGTCAGCAATCAGCCCCAGCATTTT

clone_size: few
d_call: TRBD1
j_call: TRBJ1-1
v_call: TRBV4-1
cdr3_aa: CASSQGYRGTEAFF
cdr3_nt: TGCGCCAGCAGCCAAGGATACAGGGGTACTGAAGCTTTCTTT